The rows below give T cell receptor beta chains drawn from one sample of a study of cytomegalovirus exposure and HLA in healthy donors. Assay used: immunoSEQ multiplex PCR; TCRdb lists only in-frame clones, some missing. This sample has 50,000 or so clones, with over 90% found just once. Sequences were obtained from PBMCs. The receptor set was obtained from a man between 18 and 29 years old in good health and CMV-seronegative. CDR3s include the opening cysteine and the closing phenylalanine or tryptophan. The D gene is left open where the match is weak. Not all rows give a size; the values are once, few, many and, for expanded clones, a class.

clone_size: .
j_call: TRBJ1-1
d_call: .
v_call: TRBV19
cdr3_nt: TGTGCCAGTAGTATTATATCGGCGGGCACTGAAGCTTTCTTT
cdr3_aa: CASSIISAGTEAFF

clone_size: .
j_call: TRBJ1-2
d_call: .
v_call: TRBV4-1
cdr3_nt: TGCGCCAGCAGCCAAGATAGGTCGGGGTGGGGCTATGGCTACACCTTC
cdr3_aa: CASSQDRSGWGYGYTF

clone_size: .
j_call: TRBJ2-5
d_call: TRBD1
v_call: TRBV25-1
cdr3_nt: TGTGCCAGCAGTGAAGAGGGACAGATCCAAGAGACCCAGTACTTC
cdr3_aa: CASSEEGQIQETQYF

clone_size: .
j_call: TRBJ1-1
d_call: .
v_call: TRBV4-2
cdr3_nt: TGTGCCAGCAGCCAAGACGGGAGGACTGAAGCTTTCTTT
cdr3_aa: CASSQDGRTEAFF

clone_size: .
j_call: TRBJ2-1
d_call: TRBD2
v_call: TRBV15
cdr3_nt: TGTGCCACCAGCGGTTGGGGTACTAGCGGGAGTTACAATGAGCAGTTCTTC
cdr3_aa: CATSGWGTSGSYNEQFF

clone_size: .
j_call: TRBJ1-1
d_call: TRBD1
v_call: TRBV6-1
cdr3_nt: TGTGCCAGCAGAGGACAGGGCGGCACTGAAGCTTTCTTT
cdr3_aa: CASRGQGGTEAFF

clone_size: .
j_call: TRBJ1-5
d_call: TRBD1
v_call: TRBV28
cdr3_nt: TGTGCCAGCAGCGACTTGGACAGGTCCGATCAGCCCCAGCATTTT
cdr3_aa: CASSDLDRSDQPQHF

clone_size: .
j_call: TRBJ2-7
d_call: .
v_call: TRBV6-1
cdr3_nt: TGTGCCAGCAGTGAAGATTGGAGGGGCTACGAGCAGTACTTC
cdr3_aa: CASSEDWRGYEQYF

clone_size: .
j_call: TRBJ2-7
d_call: .
v_call: TRBV28
cdr3_nt: TGTGCCAGCAGTTTGGTCGGCTCCTACGAGCAGTACTTC
cdr3_aa: CASSLVGSYEQYF

clone_size: .
j_call: TRBJ1-2
d_call: .
v_call: TRBV6-1
cdr3_nt: TGTGCCAGCAGTACGGGAGTTTATGGCTACACCTTC
cdr3_aa: CASSTGVYGYTF

clone_size: once
j_call: TRBJ2-7
d_call: .
v_call: TRBV6-1
cdr3_nt: TGTGCCAGCTTCCGGGACTCTTCCTACGAGCAGTACTTC
cdr3_aa: CASFRDSSYEQYF

clone_size: .
j_call: TRBJ1-2
d_call: TRBD1
v_call: TRBV5-6
cdr3_nt: TGTGCCAGCAGCAGGACAGGGGGCGAGGGCTACACCTTC
cdr3_aa: CASSRTGGEGYTF

clone_size: .
j_call: TRBJ2-6
d_call: .
v_call: TRBV5-1
cdr3_nt: TGCGCCAGCAGCACCGGTGGGCAGTTTGCTTCTGGGGCCAACGTCCTGACTTTC
cdr3_aa: CASSTGGQFASGANVLTF

clone_size: .
j_call: TRBJ2-2
d_call: TRBD1
v_call: TRBV12-5
cdr3_nt: TGTGCTAGTGGTTTAGGACAGGGGGGTGTCGGGGAGCTGTTTTTT
cdr3_aa: CASGLGQGGVGELFF

clone_size: .
j_call: TRBJ1-2
d_call: .
v_call: TRBV19
cdr3_nt: TGTGCCAGTAGTCCCCAGGGTGGTGGCTACACCTTC
cdr3_aa: CASSPQGGGYTF

clone_size: .
j_call: TRBJ2-7
d_call: TRBD2
v_call: TRBV9
cdr3_nt: TGTGCCAGCAGTCTAGCGGGAGAGACCTCCTACGAGCAGTACTTC
cdr3_aa: CASSLAGETSYEQYF

clone_size: .
j_call: TRBJ2-7
d_call: TRBD2
v_call: TRBV5-5
cdr3_nt: TGTGCCAGCAGCTTGGCGGGACTAGCGGCCTACGAGCAGTACTTC
cdr3_aa: CASSLAGLAAYEQYF

clone_size: .
j_call: TRBJ1-5
d_call: .
v_call: TRBV2
cdr3_nt: TGTGCCAGCAGTGACCTAGACAGAAGCAATCAGCCCCAGCATTTT
cdr3_aa: CASSDLDRSNQPQHF

clone_size: .
j_call: TRBJ2-1
d_call: .
v_call: TRBV15
cdr3_nt: TGTGCCACCAGCAGATCGTTGGGGAGTGATAATGAGCAGTTCTTC
cdr3_aa: CATSRSLGSDNEQFF

clone_size: .
j_call: TRBJ1-2
d_call: .
v_call: TRBV21-1
cdr3_nt: TGTGCCAGCAGCACTAGACAGGGGACCGGCTACACCTTC
cdr3_aa: CASSTRQGTGYTF

clone_size: .
j_call: TRBJ2-7
d_call: TRBD2
v_call: TRBV5-4
cdr3_nt: TGTGCCAGCAGCTTGGATGGCGGGAGTAGTGGTGAGCAGTACTTC
cdr3_aa: CASSLDGGSSGEQYF

clone_size: .
j_call: TRBJ1-4
d_call: .
v_call: TRBV4-3
cdr3_nt: TGCGCCAGCAGCCAAGAGGAGGTAGGCTGGGGTGAAAAACTGTTTTTT
cdr3_aa: CASSQEEVGWGEKLFF

clone_size: .
j_call: TRBJ2-5
d_call: TRBD2
v_call: TRBV19
cdr3_nt: TGTGCCAGTAGTATGGGAGGGGTTGTCCAAGAGACCCAGTACTTC
cdr3_aa: CASSMGGVVQETQYF

clone_size: once
j_call: TRBJ2-2
d_call: TRBD1
v_call: TRBV4-3
cdr3_nt: TGCGCCAGCAGCCATCTTCCGGGACAGGGGGCTTACACCGGGGAGCTGTTTTTT
cdr3_aa: CASSHLPGQGAYTGELFF

clone_size: .
j_call: TRBJ1-1
d_call: TRBD1
v_call: TRBV25-1
cdr3_nt: TGTGCCAGCAGTGTGACAGGGCTTTTTGATGCTTTCTTT
cdr3_aa: CASSVTGLFDAFF